This TCR beta chain was sequenced in a study of siplizumab effects on memory and regulatory T cells. Study-level findings and limits: Proliferating Tregs from siplizumab cultures lacked functional confirmation of suppression. Naive T cells looked more diverse than memory cells, and they looked like major contributors to the alloresponse. The drug siplizumab significantly decreased the alloreactive sequences that could be traced to unstimulated CD4+ memory cells.

This clone was seen only a few times. Antigen unknown. The same CDR3 is also encoded by other DNA sequences in this sample. Germline CDR1 is MNHNS and CDR2 is SASEGT. With 3 bases removed from V and 2 bases from J, the gap between germline ends came to 7 bases. This CDR3 is 13 amino acids long. The table came from immunoSEQ multiplex PCR; TCRdb's copy has only in-frame clones and leaves some out. This sample has approximately 100,000 clones; about 93% occur once, and the top ten carry around 0.62%. The source is a human donor in good health. Sequencing was carried out using Tregs sorted from blood. The rearrangement uses TRBV6-1 and TRBJ1-2; D is undetermined. The CDR3 DNA reads as TGTGCCAGCAGTGAGTCAGGAAACTATGGCTACACCTTC. It encodes CASSESGNYGYTF.